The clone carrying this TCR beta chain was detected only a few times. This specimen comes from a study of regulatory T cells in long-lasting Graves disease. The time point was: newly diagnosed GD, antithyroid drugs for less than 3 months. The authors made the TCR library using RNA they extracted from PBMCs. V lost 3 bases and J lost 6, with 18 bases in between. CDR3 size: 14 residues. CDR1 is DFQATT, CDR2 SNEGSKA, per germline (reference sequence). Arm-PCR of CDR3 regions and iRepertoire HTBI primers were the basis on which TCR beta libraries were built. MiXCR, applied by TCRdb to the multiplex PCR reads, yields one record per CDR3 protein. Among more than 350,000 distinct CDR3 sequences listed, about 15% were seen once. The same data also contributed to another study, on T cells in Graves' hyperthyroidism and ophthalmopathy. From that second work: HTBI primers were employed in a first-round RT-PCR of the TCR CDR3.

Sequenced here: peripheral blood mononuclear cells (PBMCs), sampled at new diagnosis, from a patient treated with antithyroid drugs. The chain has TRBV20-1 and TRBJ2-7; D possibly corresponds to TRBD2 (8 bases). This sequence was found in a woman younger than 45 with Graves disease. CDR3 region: CSARRGREAGEQYF. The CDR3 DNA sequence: TGCAGTGCTAGGAGGGGGCGGGAGGCGGGCGAGCAGTACTTC.